The 5 T cell receptor beta chains listed next were all sequenced from one sample in a study of Ad26.COV2.S vaccination and SARS-CoV-2 variants. As to treatment: 15 to 20 received Ad26.COV2.S at low or high dose, single or two shots; five or six received placebo; per-sample allocation not given. The samples were gathered on day 63 after the first injection of vaccine or placebo. Clones were sequenced by immunoSEQ multiplex PCR, and TCRdb holds only the in-frame ones, with some missing. Of 250,000 or so clones listed, around nine tenths were seen once; the top ten hold just under 3%. The material was peripheral blood, obtained in a trial of Ad26.COV2.S vaccine versus placebo. The receptors were gathered from a person aged 18-65 years who received the Ad26.COV2.S COVID-19 vaccine or a placebo.

V gene TRBV6-5 combines with J gene TRBJ2-3; 7 bases map to TRBD1. The germline gives CDR1 MNHEY, CDR2 SVGAGI. The length of the CDR3 is 14 residues. V shed 6 bases and J 6 bases; nucleotides not matched to a gene: 9. The CDR3 bases are TGTGCCAGCAGCCCAGGGGGTAGGGGGGATACGCAGTATTTT. Its protein product is CASSPGGRGDTQYF.

The V gene is TRBV4-3, the J gene TRBJ1-1; perhaps TRBD1 as D (5 bases). CDR1 is LGHNA, CDR2 YSLEER, per germline. This CDR3 is built from 15 residues. V was cut by 5 bases and J by 1 base, with 14 bases left in between. The CDR3 here is CASSSGRDWNTEAFF. CDR3 DNA: TGCGCCAGCAGCTCAGGACGGGACTGGAACACTGAAGCTTTCTTT.

The rearrangement links TRBV11-2 to TRBJ2-5; 10 bases match TRBD2. The V and J ends lost 5 bases and 1 base, in that order; junction bases with no gene match: 10. This CDR3 comprises 17 residues. Germline lookup yields CDR1 SGHAT and CDR2 FQNNGV. The CDR3 spells CASSRRTWTSGQETQYF. The CDR3 DNA reads as TGTGCCAGCAGCCGAAGGACCTGGACTAGCGGCCAAGAGACCCAGTACTTC.

The chain joins TRBV6-6 to TRBJ1-1, with D uncertain. CDR3 length: 13 amino acids. Looked up from germline, CDR1 is MNHNY and CDR2 is SVGAGI (reference sequence). V was shortened by 5 bases and J by 1 base, with 8 bases between the two germline ends. Written as DNA, the CDR3 is TGTGCCAGCAGTCTACATTGGAACACTGAAGCTTTCTTT. Amino acid sequence: CASSLHWNTEAFF.

The J gene is TRBJ2-2, the V gene TRBV4-2; 12 bases align to TRBD2. In germline, CDR1 is LGHNA, CDR2 YNFKEQ. V dropped 2 bases and J dropped 7; count of bases not matched to a gene: 14. The CDR3 length is 19 residues. DNA of the CDR3: TGTGCCAGCAGCCAATCCACTTTTGGCCTAGCGGGGGGGCACGGGGAGCTGTTTTTT. It specifies CASSQSTFGLAGGHGELFF.